The 25 T cell receptor beta chains in this list originate from one sample, sequenced in a study of blood T cell repertoires in COVID-19. This table comes from immunoSEQ multiplex PCR, and its TCRdb copy is limited to in-frame clones, with some not included. Of around 170,000 clones listed, about 86% are singletons. What was sequenced was peripheral blood. These receptors originate from a man aged 50 to 60 with active or convalescent COVID-19.

This clone was seen more than once but under ten times. The V call is TRBV7-2, the J call TRBJ1-1; weak D call: TRBD1 (5 bases). Per germline, CDR1 SGHTA and CDR2 FQGNSA. The CDR3 has 13 residues. V gave up 8 bases and J gave up 7 bases, with 17 bases separating them. The CDR3 bases are TGTGCCAGCGCCCGGGGGGGGTTTAGTGAAGCTTTCTTT. This encodes CASARGGFSEAFF.

This clone was seen a few times. The chain couples TRBV5-1 to TRBJ2-7, with D unresolved. Deletions cut 5 bases from V and 0 bases from J, with 9 bases between. The CDR3 spans 13 residues. Germline CDR1 and CDR2: SGHRS and YFSETQ. The CDR3 DNA reads as TGCGCCAGCAGTCCAGGTAGCTCCTACGAGCAGTACTTC. Protein: CASSPGSSYEQYF.

This clone was counted only a few times. The chain employs TRBV19 and TRBJ1-5; 10 bases fit TRBD1. This CDR3 is built from 13 residues. Unmatched junction bases numbered 5, after V lost 9 bases and J lost 6 bases. Germline V gives CDR1 LNHDA, CDR2 SQIVND (reference sequence). CDR3 DNA sequence: TGTGCCAGCGGACAGGGGGTAGGTCAGCCCCAGCATTTT. It translates to CASGQGVGQPQHF.

The chain employs TRBV4-3 and TRBJ1-2; no clear D. V gave up 0 bases and J gave up 3 bases, with 5 bases separating them. The length of the CDR3 is 13 residues. Germline-derived CDR1 and CDR2 are LGHNA and YSLEER. CDR3 protein: CASSQEADYGYTF. In DNA, the CDR3 is TGCGCCAGCAGCCAAGAAGCGGACTATGGCTACACCTTC.

This clone was recorded a few times. The chain links TRBV5-1 to TRBJ1-4, with D uncertain. This CDR3 has 15 residues. Trimming took off 0 bases at V and 2 bases at J, with 8 bases between the two ends. Germline-derived CDR1 and CDR2 are SGHRS and YFSETQ. CDR3 amino acids: CASSLARYTNEKLFF. The CDR3 DNA is TGCGCCAGCAGCTTGGCCAGGTATACTAATGAAAAACTGTTTTTT.

The chain carries TRBV7-9 and TRBJ1-5; 7 positions match TRBD1. The CDR3 runs 15 residues. The germline V gene encodes CDR1 SEHNR and CDR2 FQNEAQ (reference sequence). The V and J ends lost 6 bases and 5 bases, in that order; junction bases with no gene match: 10. In DNA, the CDR3 is TGTGCCAGCAGACACAGGACAGGACACTATCAGCCCCAGCATTTT. This encodes CASRHRTGHYQPQHF.

The chain recombines TRBV5-4 with TRBJ2-2; 11 nucleotides match TRBD2. With V trimmed by 0 bases and J by 3 bases, 1 base remained unmatched. The V gene's germline CDR1 is SGHNT and CDR2 YYREEE (reference sequence). CDR3 length: 16 residues. In DNA, the CDR3 is TGTGCCAGCAGCTTGGTAGCGGGAGGGCACACCGGGGAGCTGTTTTTT. Translation: CASSLVAGGHTGELFF.

The chain joins TRBV4-3 to TRBJ1-2; a weak D match, TRBD1 (6 bases). This CDR3 has 17 amino acids. Germline assignment: CDR1 LGHNA and CDR2 YSLEER. Trimming cost V 1 base and J 3 bases, with 18 bases left between them. The CDR3 nucleotides read TGCGCCAGCAGCCAAGCCAAGAGAAGGCCAGGGGACTATGGCTACACCTTC. Protein: CASSQAKRRPGDYGYTF.

The chain employs TRBV6-5 and TRBJ2-7; weak D call: TRBD2 (5 bases). CDR3 size: 14 residues. Per the germline V gene, CDR1 is MNHEY and CDR2 is SVGAGI. V was cut by 0 bases and J by 7 bases, with 13 bases left in between. The CDR3 reads CASSYSTGSGEQYF. CDR3 in DNA: TGTGCCAGCAGTTACTCGACGGGGTCGGGAGAGCAGTACTTC.

This rearrangement joins TRBV27 to TRBJ1-6; D not resolved. V was trimmed by 5 bases and J by 7 bases, leaving 18 bases between them. Germline loops: CDR1 MNHEY, CDR2 SMNVEV (reference sequence). The CDR3 contains 16 residues. CDR3 sequence (DNA): TGTGCCAGCAGTCCCCCCGGCGGAATTATCAATTCACCCCTCCACTTT. This translates into CASSPPGGIINSPLHF.

A single count supports this clone. The V call is TRBV7-2, the J call TRBJ1-4; D not certain. Trimming took off 5 bases at V and 6 bases at J, with 10 bases between the two ends. CDR1 is SGHTA, CDR2 FQGNSA, per germline. The CDR3 contains 13 residues. DNA for the CDR3: TGTGCCAGCAGCCTCCGGGGTCATGAAAAACTGTTTTTT. Translated: CASSLRGHEKLFF.

The CDR3 region has the DNA TGTGCCACCAGTGATCTAACTAGCGGGAGTTCTGATGAGCAGTTCTTC. The encoded protein is CATSDLTSGSSDEQFF. V usage is TRBV24-1 and J usage is TRBJ2-1, with 11 nucleotides matching TRBD2. With 3 bases clipped from V and 8 bases from J, the junction kept 8 bases outside the gene matches. The length of the CDR3 is 16 residues. Germline-derived CDR1 and CDR2 are KGHDR and SFDVKD.

The J gene is TRBJ1-4, the V gene TRBV19; D is possibly TRBD1 (5 bases). The germline gives CDR1 LNHDA, CDR2 SQIVND (reference sequence). Trimming took 4 bases from V and 8 from J, leaving 14 bases between them. This CDR3 is built from 14 residues. CDR3 in amino acids: CASSTGVGREKLFF. DNA for the CDR3: TGTGCCAGTAGTACGGGGGTTGGGCGCGAAAAACTGTTTTTT.

The chain carries TRBV9 and TRBJ1-1, with D possibly TRBD1 on 6 matching bases. Germline assignment: CDR1 SGDLS and CDR2 YYNGEE. The CDR3 sequence is 15 residues long. The germline V and J ends were trimmed by 4 bases and 4 bases, with 17 bases remaining between them. In nucleotides, the CDR3 is TGTGCCAGCAGCCCGTCGGCCTCAGGGGCCACTGAAGCTTTCTTT. Protein: CASSPSASGATEAFF.

This chain uses TRBV20-1 with TRBJ1-2, with D hard to call. Germline V gene lookup returns CDR1 DFQATT and CDR2 SNEGSKA (reference sequence). The CDR3 consists of 13 residues. Trimming removed 3 bases from V and 1 base from J, with 9 bases in between. This CDR3 reads CSASLPGNYGYTF. The DNA for the CDR3 is TGCAGTGCTAGTCTTCCGGGTAACTATGGCTACACCTTC.

The chain joins TRBV15 to TRBJ1-2, with no clear D. V was cut by 7 bases and J by 5 bases, with 20 bases left in between. Germline assignment: CDR1 LNHNV and CDR2 YYDKDF (reference sequence). This CDR3 has 15 residues. CDR3 nucleotides: TGTGCCACCACGCCGGGCGGGCTTCCTTTTTATGGCTACACCTTC. Translation gives CATTPGGLPFYGYTF. Full variable domain (outside the CDR3, taken from reference TRBV15 and TRBJ1-2): DAMVIQNPRYQVTQFGKPVTLSCSQTLNHNVMYWYQQKSSQAPKLLFHYYDKDFNNEADTPDNFQSRRPNTSFCFLDIRSPGLGDTAMYLCATTPGGLPFYGYTFGSGTRLTVV.

The rearrangement links TRBV24-1 to TRBJ2-3; D is unresolved. Per the germline V gene, CDR1 is KGHDR and CDR2 is SFDVKD. V dropped 4 bases and J dropped 4 bases, with 5 bases sitting between them. CDR3 length: 12 residues. CDR3 loop: CATSETSDTQYF. The CDR3 coding sequence is TGTGCCACCAGTGAAACATCAGATACGCAGTATTTT.

The chain recombines TRBV7-3 with TRBJ2-6; D is unresolved. Germline values: CDR1 SGHTA, CDR2 FQGTGA. CDR3 length: 17 amino acids. V dropped 3 bases and J dropped 2 bases, with 14 bases sitting between them. The CDR3 DNA sequence: TGTGCCAGCAGCTTGTGGGCCCCCGACACTGGGGCCAACGTCCTGACTTTC. Residues: CASSLWAPDTGANVLTF. Using reference TRBV7-3 and TRBJ2-6 for the parts outside the CDR3, the full variable domain is GAGVSQTPSNKVTEKGKYVELRCDPISGHTALYWYRQSLGQGPEFLIYFQGTGAADDSGLPNDRFFAVRPEGSVSTLKIQRTERGDSAVYLCASSLWAPDTGANVLTFGAGSRLTVL.

The rearrangement uses TRBV4-2 and TRBJ1-1; a possible D gene is TRBD1 (5 bases). V lost 8 bases and J lost 5, with 18 bases in between. The CDR3 has 14 amino acids. Germline CDR1 and CDR2: LGHNA and YNFKEQ. CDR3 sequence reads: CASRDHGAMTEAFF. Written as DNA, the CDR3 is TGTGCCAGCCGAGATCATGGGGCGATGACTGAAGCTTTCTTT.

The rearrangement joins TRBV6-2 or TRBV6-3 to TRBJ2-1; tentatively, D is TRBD2 (6 bases). The CDR3 length is 16 residues. With 4 bases removed from V and 0 bases from J, the gap between germline ends came to 13 bases. The germline V gene has CDR1 MNHEY and CDR2 SVGEGT. The CDR3 region is CASSSWRASSYNEQFF. CDR3 sequence (DNA): TGTGCCAGCAGTTCTTGGAGGGCCAGCTCCTACAATGAGCAGTTCTTC.

The V call is TRBV15, the J call TRBJ2-1, with D perhaps matching TRBD2 (6 bases). Germline CDR1 and CDR2: LNHNV and YYDKDF (reference sequence). V was cut by 4 bases and J by 2 bases, with 12 bases left in between. This CDR3 spans 15 amino acids. CDR3 DNA: TGTGCCACCAGCAATCTGGAGGGCGCCTACAATGAGCAGTTCTTC. It yields the protein CATSNLEGAYNEQFF.

This clone was recorded once. The rearrangement links TRBV15 to TRBJ1-1; tentatively, D is TRBD1 (6 bases). Trimming removed 1 base at V and 3 bases at J, with 15 bases between. CDR3 size: 16 residues. In germline, CDR1 is LNHNV, CDR2 YYDKDF (reference sequence). The DNA for the CDR3 is TGTGCCACCAGCAGAGTGGGAGCAGGGGTTTACACTGAAGCTTTCTTT. This gives the protein CATSRVGAGVYTEAFF.

This chain uses TRBV21-1 with TRBJ2-1; TRBD2, as called in the table, went unchecked against the DNA. TRBV21-1 is reported as a pseudogene. There are 16 residues in the CDR3. The CDR3 is CASSSRQGRGGGEQFF. CDR3 in DNA: TGTGCCAGCAGCAGCCGACAGGGACGGGGGGGTGGTGAGCAGTTCTTC.

The chain carries TRBV5-4 and TRBJ1-1, with D possibly being TRBD1 (5 bases). Germline-derived CDR1 and CDR2 are SGHNT and YYREEE (reference sequence). The CDR3 covers 13 residues. The ends were cut back, 5 bases at V and 4 bases at J, with 12 bases in the middle. CDR3 nucleotide sequence: TGTGCCAGCAGTATGGAGACAGCCACTGAAGCTTTCTTT. Its protein is CASSMETATEAFF. Looking up the rest from reference TRBV5-4 and TRBJ1-1 gives the full variable domain: ETGVTQSPTHLIKTRGQQVTLRCSSQSGHNTVSWYQQALGQGPQFIFQYYREEENGRGNFPPRFSGLQFPNYSSELNVNALELDDSALYLCASSMETATEAFFGQGTRLTVV.

This clone was observed a few times. The V call is TRBV7-2, the J call TRBJ1-6; 11 bases map to TRBD1. Per the germline V gene, CDR1 is SGHTA and CDR2 is FQGNSA. CDR3 length equals 17 residues. V dropped 5 bases and J dropped 11; count of bases not matched to a gene: 14. The chain's CDR3 is CASSIRTGGAKRAPLHF. For the CDR3, the DNA is TGTGCCAGCAGCATACGGACAGGGGGCGCAAAAAGGGCACCCCTCCACTTT.